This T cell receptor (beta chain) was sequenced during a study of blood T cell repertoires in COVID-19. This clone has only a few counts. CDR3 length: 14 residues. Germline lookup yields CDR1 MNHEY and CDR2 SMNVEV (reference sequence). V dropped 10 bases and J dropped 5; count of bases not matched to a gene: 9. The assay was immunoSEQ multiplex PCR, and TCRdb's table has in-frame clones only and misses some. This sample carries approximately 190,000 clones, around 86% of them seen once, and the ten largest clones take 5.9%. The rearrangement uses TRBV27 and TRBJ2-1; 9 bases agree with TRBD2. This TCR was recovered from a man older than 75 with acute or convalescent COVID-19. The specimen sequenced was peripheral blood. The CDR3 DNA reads TGTGCCACCCGGCGGGGGGGGCTTAACAATGAGCAGTTCTTC. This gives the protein CATRRGGLNNEQFF.